The next 19 T cell receptor beta chains were all read from a single sample in a study of identical twins. TCRdb re-derived calls from the 5' RACE reads in MiXCR, one entry per CDR3 protein. The table records 240,000 or so distinct CDR3 sequences, roughly 7% of them present only once. The sample was also linked to a second study, of yellow fever vaccine responses in identical twins.

Source material: memory (CD45RO+) T cells sorted from blood. Source of these receptors: a woman aged 18-29 years in good health.

The chain links TRBV12-3 or TRBV12-4 to TRBJ2-6; D remains ambiguous. This CDR3 comprises 12 residues. Trimming took off 4 bases at V and 5 bases at J, with 3 bases between the two ends. The chain's CDR3 is CASSSRANVLTF. The CDR3 nucleotides are TGTGCCAGCAGTTCGAGGGCCAACGTCCTGACTTTC.

This clonotype has ten or more counts. The chain links TRBV7-3 to TRBJ2-5; TRBD2 matches 10 bases. Trimming cost V 1 base and J 4 bases; bases outside gene matches: 3. Germline V gene sequence: CDR1 SGHTA, CDR2 FQGTGA. The CDR3 sequence is 15 residues long. CDR3 loop: CASSLSTSGIETQYF. CDR3 bases: TGTGCCAGCAGCTTAAGTACTAGCGGGATAGAGACCCAGTACTTC.

The rearrangement uses TRBV28 and TRBJ2-5; D is perhaps TRBD1 (6 bases). In germline, CDR1 is MDHEN, CDR2 SYDVKM. V dropped 2 bases and J dropped 5 bases, with 18 bases sitting between them. This CDR3 comprises 16 residues. In nucleotides, the CDR3 is TGTGCCAGCAGTTTAATCCCCACAGGGTCCGGGGAGACCCAGTACTTC. Translating it yields CASSLIPTGSGETQYF.

V is TRBV20-1 and J is TRBJ1-2; D is perhaps TRBD1 (6 bases). Germline loops: CDR1 DFQATT, CDR2 SNEGSKA (reference sequence). The germline V and J ends were trimmed by 5 bases and 4 bases, with 14 bases remaining between them. This CDR3 is 13 amino acids long. CDR3 loop: CSAQGQGSYGYTF. CDR3 in DNA: TGCAGTGCTCAAGGTCAGGGGTCCTATGGCTACACCTTC.

This sequence joins TRBV25-1 and TRBJ2-3, with D perhaps given as TRBD1 or TRBD2 (5 bases each). V lost 2 bases and J 8 bases, leaving 14 bases between the germline ends. This CDR3 spans 14 amino acids. The germline gives CDR1 MGHDK, CDR2 SYGVNS. In DNA, the CDR3 is TGTGCCAGCAGTGAACACTACGGGGCCGGTACGCAGTATTTT. Translating it yields CASSEHYGAGTQYF.

In its sample, this clonotype was seen many times. The chain joins TRBV5-1 to TRBJ1-1; unclear D gene. CDR1 is SGHRS, CDR2 YFSETQ, per germline. The CDR3 covers 14 residues. V was cut by 1 base and J by 4 bases, with 11 bases left in between. CDR3 nucleotides: TGCGCCAGCAGCTTGAGTGCCGGGCCCACTGAAGCTTTCTTT. Translation gives CASSLSAGPTEAFF.

There are many counts of this clonotype. The V gene is TRBV12-3 or TRBV12-4, the J gene TRBJ1-6, with a possible D match to TRBD1 (6 bases). The V end lost 5 bases, the J end lost 8 bases, and 16 bases lay between the germline ends. The CDR3 totals 15 residues. As DNA, the CDR3 is TGTGCCAGCAGTCCCCGGGGGCTGATGGATTCACCCCTCCACTTT. Its protein product is CASSPRGLMDSPLHF.

This clonotype was recorded at least ten times. The V gene is TRBV29-1, the J gene TRBJ1-2; D gene uncertain. The germline V gene encodes CDR1 SQVTM and CDR2 ANQGSEA. V was cut by 5 bases and J by 4 bases, with 11 bases left in between. This CDR3 is built from 12 residues. The CDR3 here is CSVSVTTYGYTF. CDR3 DNA sequence: TGCAGCGTTTCTGTTACAACCTATGGCTACACCTTC.

This clonotype was observed a handful of times. The J gene is TRBJ2-7, the V gene TRBV7-2, with D possibly called TRBD1 or TRBD2 (5 bases each). Trimming pared 2 bases from V and 0 bases from J, leaving 14 bases between. The CDR3 runs to 16 residues. Germline assignment: CDR1 SGHTA and CDR2 FQGNSA. The CDR3 loop reads CASSLRQPGISYEQYF. The CDR3, as DNA: TGTGCCAGCAGCTTACGACAGCCCGGGATCTCCTACGAGCAGTACTTC.

V gene TRBV20-1 combines with J gene TRBJ1-4, with D hard to call. With 6 bases removed from V and 2 bases from J, the gap between germline ends came to 13 bases. This CDR3 has 14 amino acids. Germline CDR1 and CDR2: DFQATT and SNEGSKA (reference sequence). The CDR3 DNA sequence: TGCAGTGCCCCTCGGGGATTGACTAATGAAAAACTGTTTTTT. It codes for CSAPRGLTNEKLFF.

This chain links TRBV6-6 with TRBJ1-6; the D gene is possibly TRBD1 (6 bases). V was pared by 5 bases and J by 8 bases, with 10 bases between. CDR1 is MNHNY, CDR2 SVGAGI, per germline (reference sequence). The CDR3 covers 13 residues. The CDR3, as DNA: TGTGCCAGCAGTCAGGGGCCCCATTCACCCCTCCACTTT. This codes for CASSQGPHSPLHF.

V and J are TRBV6-4 and TRBJ2-3; TRBD2 might be the D (5 bases). V was shortened by 6 bases and J by 0 bases, with 13 bases between the two germline ends. CDR1 and CDR2 from the germline V gene are MRHNA and SNTAGT. The CDR3 totals 15 residues. The chain's CDR3 is CASREGPGSTDTQYF. The CDR3 DNA sequence: TGTGCCAGCAGAGAGGGCCCGGGGAGCACAGATACGCAGTATTTT.

This clonotype was seen repeatedly, ten times or more. The chain employs TRBV6-1 and TRBJ2-5; D unclear. V gave up 5 bases and J gave up 0 bases, with 10 bases separating them. This CDR3 contains 14 residues. Per germline, CDR1 MNHNS and CDR2 SASEGT. The CDR3 loop reads CASSPQRHQETQYF. The DNA of the CDR3 is TGTGCCAGCAGTCCACAGAGACACCAAGAGACCCAGTACTTC.

This clonotype was seen ten or more times. V gene TRBV3-1 combines with J gene TRBJ2-7; 7 nucleotides align to TRBD2. V shed 1 base and J 0 bases; nucleotides not matched to a gene: 3. Germline CDR1 is LGHDT and CDR2 is YNNKEL (reference sequence). CDR3 length: 15 amino acids. The CDR3 region has the DNA TGTGCCAGCAGCCAAGGGGCTAGCGGCTCCTACGAGCAGTACGTC. The encoded protein is CASSQGASGSYEQYV.

The J gene is TRBJ2-7, the V gene TRBV15; D perhaps matches TRBD1 (6 bases). CDR3 length: 16 amino acids. Trimming took off 5 bases at V and 1 base at J, with 18 bases between the two ends. CDR1 and CDR2 from the germline V gene are LNHNV and YYDKDF (reference sequence). In DNA form, the CDR3 reads TGTGCCACCAGCGGAACTATACGGGACAATTCCTACGAGCAGTACTTC. Translating it yields CATSGTIRDNSYEQYF.

In its sample, this clonotype was seen many times. The chain is built from TRBV5-6 and TRBJ2-7; no clear D gene. The CDR3 loop spans 13 amino acids. The germline V and J ends were trimmed by 0 bases and 2 bases, with 6 bases remaining between them. Germline V gene sequence: CDR1 SGHDT, CDR2 YYEEEE. The CDR3 region has the DNA TGTGCCAGCAGCTTGGACAGAACCTACGAGCAGTACTTC. It yields the protein CASSLDRTYEQYF.

This clonotype showed up just a few times. The chain uses TRBV18 and TRBJ2-2, with 8 bases lining up with TRBD1. V was clipped by 5 bases and J by 5 bases; unmatched bases: 7. The CDR3 runs 15 residues. Germline V gene sequence: CDR1 KGHSH, CDR2 LQKENI. The CDR3 sequence is CASSLTGTGTGELFF. In DNA form, the CDR3 reads TGTGCCAGCTCATTGACCGGGACAGGTACCGGGGAGCTGTTTTTT. The full variable domain, its missing parts supplied by reference TRBV18 and TRBJ2-2, is NAGVMQNPRHLVRRRGQEARLRCSPMKGHSHVYWYRQLPEEGLKFMVYLQKENIIDESGMPKERFSAEFPKEGPSILRIQQVVRGDSAAYFCASSLTGTGTGELFFGEGSRLTVL.

The rearrangement uses TRBV6-2 or TRBV6-3 and TRBJ2-2; D is possibly TRBD2 (6 bases). Germline V gene lookup returns CDR1 MNHEY and CDR2 SVGEGT. This CDR3 has 15 residues. V was pared by 2 bases and J by 4 bases, with 11 bases between. CDR3 in amino acids: CASSYAGSATGELFF. The CDR3 nucleotides are TGTGCCAGCAGTTACGCGGGATCGGCCACCGGGGAGCTGTTTTTT.

This sequence joins TRBV15 and TRBJ1-1; D call uncertain. With 0 bases removed from V and 4 bases from J, the gap between germline ends came to 15 bases. In germline, CDR1 is LNHNV, CDR2 YYDKDF (reference sequence). The CDR3 contains 16 residues. CDR3 sequence (DNA): TGTGCCACCAGCAGAGATCAACCGGGCCGAGGCACTGAAGCTTTCTTT. This translates into CATSRDQPGRGTEAFF.